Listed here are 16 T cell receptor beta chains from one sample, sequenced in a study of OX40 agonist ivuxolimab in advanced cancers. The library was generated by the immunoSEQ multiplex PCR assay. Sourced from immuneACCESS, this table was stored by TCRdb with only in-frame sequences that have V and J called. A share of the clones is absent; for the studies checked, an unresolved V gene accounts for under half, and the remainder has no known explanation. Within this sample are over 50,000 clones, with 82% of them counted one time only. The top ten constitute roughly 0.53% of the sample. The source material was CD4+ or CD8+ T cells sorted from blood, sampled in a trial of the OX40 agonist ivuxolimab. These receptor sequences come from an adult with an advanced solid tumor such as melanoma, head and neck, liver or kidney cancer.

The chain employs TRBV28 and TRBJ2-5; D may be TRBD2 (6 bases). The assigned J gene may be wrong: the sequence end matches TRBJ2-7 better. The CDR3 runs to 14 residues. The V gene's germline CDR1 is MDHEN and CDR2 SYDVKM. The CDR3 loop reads CASSLRREGHEQYF. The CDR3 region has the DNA TGTGCCAGCAGTTTACGGCGGGAAGGTCACGAGCAGTACTTC.

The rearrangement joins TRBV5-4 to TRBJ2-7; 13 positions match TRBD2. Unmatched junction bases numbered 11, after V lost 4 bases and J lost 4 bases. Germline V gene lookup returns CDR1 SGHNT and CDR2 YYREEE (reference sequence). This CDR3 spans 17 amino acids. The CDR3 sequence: CASSPRELAGGRYEQYF. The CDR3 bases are TGTGCCAGCAGCCCGCGAGAACTAGCGGGAGGGAGGTACGAGCAGTACTTC.

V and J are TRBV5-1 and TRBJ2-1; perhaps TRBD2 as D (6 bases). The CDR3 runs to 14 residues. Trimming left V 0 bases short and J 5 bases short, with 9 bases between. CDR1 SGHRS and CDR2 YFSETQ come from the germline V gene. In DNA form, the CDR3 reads TGCGCCAGCAGCTTGGGGGCGGGGCACAATGAGCAGTTCTTC. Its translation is CASSLGAGHNEQFF.

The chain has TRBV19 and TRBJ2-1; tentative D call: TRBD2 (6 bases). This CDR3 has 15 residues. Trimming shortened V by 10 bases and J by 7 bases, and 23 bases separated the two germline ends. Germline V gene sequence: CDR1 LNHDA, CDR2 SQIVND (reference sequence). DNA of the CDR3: TGTGCCACCTTCGGGACTTTCCTCCGGGGGAATGAGCAGTTCTTC. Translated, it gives CATFGTFLRGNEQFF.

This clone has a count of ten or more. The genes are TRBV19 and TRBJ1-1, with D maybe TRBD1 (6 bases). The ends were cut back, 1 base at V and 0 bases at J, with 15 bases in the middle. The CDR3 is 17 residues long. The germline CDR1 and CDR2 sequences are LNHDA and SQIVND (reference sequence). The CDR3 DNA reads TGTGCCAGTAGTATAGTGGGGGGGCTCCTTGTGAACACTGAAGCTTTCTTT. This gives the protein CASSIVGGLLVNTEAFF.

The CDR3 nucleotides read TGTGCCAGTAGGACTAGCGATGCGACAGATACGCAGTATTTT. Protein: CASRTSDATDTQYF. The genes are TRBV19 and TRBJ2-3, with 8 bases identical to TRBD2. Germline CDR1 LNHDA, CDR2 SQIVND (reference sequence). Trimming took 6 bases from V and 3 from J; bases not matched to a gene: 5. This CDR3 region has 14 residues.

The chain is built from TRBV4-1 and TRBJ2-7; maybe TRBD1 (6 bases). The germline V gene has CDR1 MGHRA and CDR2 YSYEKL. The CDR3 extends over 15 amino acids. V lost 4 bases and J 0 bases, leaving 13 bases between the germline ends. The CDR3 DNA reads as TGCGCCAGCAGCCCACTAAGGGGGAGCTCCTACGAGCAGTACTTC. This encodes CASSPLRGSSYEQYF.

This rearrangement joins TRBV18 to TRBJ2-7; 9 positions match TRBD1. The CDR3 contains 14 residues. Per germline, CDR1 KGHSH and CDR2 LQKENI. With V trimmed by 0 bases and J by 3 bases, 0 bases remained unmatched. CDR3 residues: CASSPPGQGYEQYF. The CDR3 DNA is TGTGCCAGCTCACCACCGGGACAGGGCTACGAGCAGTACTTC. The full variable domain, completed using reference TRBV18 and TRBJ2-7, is NAGVMQNPRHLVRRRGQEARLRCSPMKGHSHVYWYRQLPEEGLKFMVYLQKENIIDESGMPKERFSAEFPKEGPSILRIQQVVRGDSAAYFCASSPPGQGYEQYFGPGTRLTVT.

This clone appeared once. The CDR3 reads CASSIGLGSYEQYF. CDR3 coding DNA: TGTGCCAGCAGCATAGGACTAGGCTCCTACGAGCAGTACTTC. V is TRBV5-6 and J is TRBJ2-7, with TRBD2 identical over 7 bases. Trimming at V came to 4 bases and at J to 0 bases, leaving 4 bases not matched to a gene. Per the germline V gene, CDR1 is SGHDT and CDR2 is YYEEEE. The CDR3 totals 14 residues. Filled out from reference TRBV5-6 and TRBJ2-7, the complete variable domain reads DAGVTQSPTHLIKTRGQQVTLRCSPKSGHDTVSWYQQALGQGPQFIFQYYEEEERQRGNFPDRFSGHQFPNYSSELNVNALLLGDSALYLCASSIGLGSYEQYFGPGTRLTVT.

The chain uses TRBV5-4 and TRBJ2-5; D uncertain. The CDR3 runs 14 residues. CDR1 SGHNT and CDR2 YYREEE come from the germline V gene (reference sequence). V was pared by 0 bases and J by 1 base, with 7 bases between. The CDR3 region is CASSLVASQETQYF. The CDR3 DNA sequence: TGTGCCAGCAGCTTGGTAGCCAGCCAAGAGACCCAGTACTTC.

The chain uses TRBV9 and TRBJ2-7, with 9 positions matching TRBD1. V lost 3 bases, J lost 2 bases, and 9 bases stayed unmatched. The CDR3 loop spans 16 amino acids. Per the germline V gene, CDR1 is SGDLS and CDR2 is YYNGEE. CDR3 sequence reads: CASSERGTGSAYEQYF. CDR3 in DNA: TGTGCCAGCAGCGAGAGGGGGACAGGGTCCGCCTACGAGCAGTACTTC.

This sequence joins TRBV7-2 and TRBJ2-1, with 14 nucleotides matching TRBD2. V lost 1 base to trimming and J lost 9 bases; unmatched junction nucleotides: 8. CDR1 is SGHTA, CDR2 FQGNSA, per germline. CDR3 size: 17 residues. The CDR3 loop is CASSLDATSGRAGEQFF. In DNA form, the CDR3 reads TGTGCCAGCAGCTTAGACGCGACTAGCGGGAGGGCCGGTGAGCAGTTCTTC.

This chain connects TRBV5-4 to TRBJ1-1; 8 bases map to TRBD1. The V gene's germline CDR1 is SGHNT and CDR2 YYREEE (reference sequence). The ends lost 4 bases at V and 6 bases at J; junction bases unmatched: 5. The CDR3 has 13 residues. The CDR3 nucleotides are TGTGCCAGCAGCGTTCAGGGGGCCGCTGAAGCTTTCTTT. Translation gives CASSVQGAAEAFF. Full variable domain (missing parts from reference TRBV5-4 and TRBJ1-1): ETGVTQSPTHLIKTRGQQVTLRCSSQSGHNTVSWYQQALGQGPQFIFQYYREEENGRGNFPPRFSGLQFPNYSSELNVNALELDDSALYLCASSVQGAAEAFFGQGTRLTVV.

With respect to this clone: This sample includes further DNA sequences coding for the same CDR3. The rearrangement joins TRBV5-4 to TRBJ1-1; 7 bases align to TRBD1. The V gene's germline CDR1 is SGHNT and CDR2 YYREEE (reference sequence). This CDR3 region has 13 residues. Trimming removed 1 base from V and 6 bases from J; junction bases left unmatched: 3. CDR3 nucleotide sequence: TGTGCCAGCAGCTTGCAGGGGGGGGCTGAAGCTTTCTTT. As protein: CASSLQGGAEAFF.

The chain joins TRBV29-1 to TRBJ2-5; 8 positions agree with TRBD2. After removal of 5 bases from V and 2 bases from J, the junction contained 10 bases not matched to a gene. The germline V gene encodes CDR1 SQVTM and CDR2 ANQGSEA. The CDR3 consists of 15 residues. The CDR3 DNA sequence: TGCAGCGTTCCCAAGCCGGGAGGGGATCAAGAGACCCAGTACTTC. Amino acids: CSVPKPGGDQETQYF.

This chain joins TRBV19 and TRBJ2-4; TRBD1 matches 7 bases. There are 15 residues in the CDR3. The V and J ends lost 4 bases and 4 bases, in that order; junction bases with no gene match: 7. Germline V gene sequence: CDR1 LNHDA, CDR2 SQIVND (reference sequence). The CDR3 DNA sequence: TGTGCCAGTAGTACTCATCGGGACAGAAAAAACATTCAGTACTTC. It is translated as CASSTHRDRKNIQYF.